The 3 T cell receptor beta chains below were found in one sample sequenced in a study of T cell responses to AZD1222 COVID-19 vaccine. Repertoires were generated with immunoSEQ multiplex PCR, while TCRdb's copy carries only in-frame clones and drops some. The sample holds approximately 150,000 clones, 85% to 95% seen once. This specimen consisted of peripheral blood, obtained 28 days after the second AZD1222 dose. These receptors were collected from an adult who received the AZD1222 COVID-19 vaccine.

This chain links TRBV3-1 (or the pseudogene TRBV3-2) with TRBJ2-3, with D tentatively TRBD2 (6 bases). The CDR3 runs 14 residues. Germline CDR1 reads LGHDT; CDR2 reads YNNKEL (reference sequence). The germline V and J ends were trimmed by 3 bases and 8 bases, with 15 bases remaining between them. For the CDR3, the DNA is TGTGCCAGCAGCCAGGAGGGACTTTACGTTACGCAGTATTTT. It codes for CASSQEGLYVTQYF.

V gene TRBV27 combines with J gene TRBJ1-1; TRBD1 matches at 9 bases. V trimming: 5 bases; J trimming: 6 bases; junction bases outside the gene matches: 7. The CDR3 spans 14 residues. Germline V CDR1 and CDR2: MNHEY, SMNVEV (reference sequence). The CDR3 region is CASSTRTGVAEAFF. DNA of the CDR3: TGTGCCAGCAGTACGAGGACAGGGGTCGCTGAAGCTTTCTTT.

The V gene is TRBV27, the J gene TRBJ1-3, with D unresolved. This CDR3 has 13 residues. CDR1 and CDR2 (germline): MNHEY, SMNVEV (reference sequence). The germline V and J ends were trimmed by 6 bases and 4 bases, with 10 bases remaining between them. CDR3 loop: CASSGAGGNTIYF. CDR3 in DNA: TGTGCCAGCAGCGGTGCGGGCGGAAACACCATATATTTT.